The 28 T cell receptor beta chains below come from one sample, sequenced in a study of regulatory T cells in long-lasting Graves disease. Building the TCR beta libraries relied on iRepertoire HTBI primers, and CDR3 regions underwent Arm-PCR. A single record per CDR3 protein comes from TCRdb applying MiXCR to the multiplex PCR reads. Among about 470,000 distinct CDR3 sequences, roughly a fifth were seen once, and the ten largest hold approximately 6.4%. Time point of the sample: persistent/refractory GD, antithyroid drugs over 5 years with positive TRAb. The authors made the TCR library using RNA they extracted from PBMCs. The material sequenced was peripheral blood mononuclear cells (PBMCs), taken when the disease was refractory, from a patient treated with antithyroid drugs. The receptors were gathered from a female donor with Graves disease.

The chain couples TRBV12-3 or TRBV12-4 to TRBJ2-1; 14 nucleotides match TRBD2. V was clipped by 10 bases and J by 0 bases; unmatched bases: 11. The CDR3 is made up of 18 amino acids. CDR3 amino acids: CAITSGLAGESSYNEQFF. The CDR3 region has the DNA TGTGCCATAACCTCGGGACTAGCGGGGGAAAGCTCCTACAATGAGCAGTTCTTC.

As regards this clonotype: It is likely a read error, because the conserved phenylalanine at the end of the CDR3 is missing. V gene TRBV18 combines with J gene TRBJ2-7, with 8 nucleotides matching TRBD1. CDR3 length equals 15 residues. Germline trimming cut 6 bases from V and 5 bases from J; bases unmatched to any gene: 12. Germline CDR1 reads KGHSH; CDR2 reads LQKENI. CDR3 loop: CASSTGAIGINEQYL. CDR3 bases: TGTGCCAGCTCGACAGGGGCCATCGGAATTAACGAGCAGTACCTC.

There are a few counts of this clonotype. The chain combines TRBV29-1 with TRBJ1-2; the D gene is possibly TRBD1 (5 bases). Germline V gene sequence: CDR1 SQVTM, CDR2 ANQGSEA. V shed 6 bases and J shed 0 bases, with 17 bases lying between them. The CDR3 totals 15 residues. The CDR3: CSVGGLSNPNYGYTF. Here the CDR3 DNA reads TGCAGCGTGGGGGGTCTGTCCAATCCTAACTATGGCTACACCTTC.

This clonotype was found many times. This chain uses TRBV6-1 with TRBJ2-2; possibly TRBD1 for D (6 bases). The CDR3 loop spans 16 amino acids. Trimming removed 6 bases from V and 10 bases from J, with 24 bases in between. Germline CDR1 and CDR2: MNHNS and SASEGT. The CDR3 loop is CASRGVGQRRTQELFF. Here the CDR3 DNA reads TGTGCCAGCAGGGGGGTAGGACAGCGTCGTACTCAGGAGCTGTTTTTT.

Comment on this clonotype: A read error is possible here, since a much larger clone lies one base away. The chain combines TRBV28 with TRBJ2-5; D unclear. This CDR3 is built from 13 residues. Germline lookup yields CDR1 MDHEN and CDR2 SYDVKM. The CDR3: CASSPQDGPYQCF. The CDR3 bases are TGTGCCAGCAGTCCCCAAGATGGACCCTACCAGTGCTTC.

The rearrangement joins TRBV11-3 to TRBJ2-3; maybe TRBD2 (6 bases). V was trimmed by 1 base and J by 0 bases, leaving 11 bases between them. From germline, CDR1 is SGHNT and CDR2 YENEEA. The CDR3 is made up of 16 amino acids. In nucleotides, the CDR3 is TGTGCCAGCAGCTTAGGTGGGCTAGCGAGCACAGATACGCAGTATTTT. It encodes CASSLGGLASTDTQYF.

This clonotype was counted a single time. V and J are TRBV27 and TRBJ1-5, with a tentative D call TRBD1 (5 bases). In germline, CDR1 is MNHEY, CDR2 SMNVEV (reference sequence). The germline V and J ends were trimmed by 4 bases and 6 bases, with 19 bases remaining between them. The CDR3 contains 16 residues. Here the CDR3 DNA reads TGTGCCAGCAGTTCCCACCTTCCTGGGGGGGGTCAGCCCCAGCATTTT. It specifies CASSSHLPGGGQPQHF.

At least ten counts were recorded for this clonotype. The rearrangement joins TRBV28 to TRBJ2-7; 7 bases match TRBD1. The CDR3 loop spans 13 amino acids. Germline loops: CDR1 MDHEN, CDR2 SYDVKM. The V and J ends lost 4 bases and 4 bases, in that order; junction bases with no gene match: 4. The CDR3 DNA sequence: TGTGCCAGCAGTTCCGGGACAGTTTACGAGCAGTACTTC. Protein product: CASSSGTVYEQYF.

The sample holds a few counts of this clonotype. This chain connects TRBV6-5 to TRBJ2-6; D is perhaps TRBD2 (6 bases). Trimming shortened V by 2 bases and J by 2 bases, and 7 bases separated the two germline ends. The germline V gene encodes CDR1 MNHEY and CDR2 SVGAGI. The CDR3 runs to 15 residues. The CDR3 region has the DNA TGTGCCAGCAGTTACGGAGGGACTGGGGCCAACGTCCTGACTTTC. It encodes CASSYGGTGANVLTF.

In this sample, this clonotype turned up many times. The chain links TRBV20-1 to TRBJ1-5; TRBD1 agrees at 10 bases. The CDR3 is 14 amino acids. Trimming cost V 6 bases and J 1 base; bases outside gene matches: 3. CDR1 is DFQATT and CDR2 is SNEGSKA in the germline V gene (reference sequence). For the CDR3, the DNA is TGCAGTGCCGGGGGACAGGGGAGCAATCAGCCCCAGCATTTT. Translated: CSAGGQGSNQPQHF.

This clonotype was seen a handful of times. The rearrangement links TRBV19 to TRBJ1-1, with 8 bases matching TRBD1. Germline CDR1 LNHDA, CDR2 SQIVND (reference sequence). This CDR3 contains 15 residues. The J segment lost 5 bases and the V segment lost 4 bases, leaving 9 bases of the junction unmatched. CDR3 residues: CASSNLRGRGTEAFF. The CDR3 coding sequence is TGTGCCAGTAGTAATCTCAGGGGGCGAGGGACTGAAGCTTTCTTT.

On this clonotype itself: A far larger clone differs by one base, so this is likely a read error. The V and J genes are TRBV2 and TRBJ2-7, with D perhaps TRBD1 or TRBD2 (5 bases each). The CDR3 is 13 residues long. Germline CDR1 is SNHLY and CDR2 is FYNNEI. The CDR3 DNA is TGTGCCGGCAGCCGGGGCGGTTCCTACGAGCAGTACTTC. Protein product: CAGSRGGSYEQYF.

This sequence joins TRBV28 and TRBJ2-7; D ambiguous. CDR1 is MDHEN, CDR2 SYDVKM, per germline. CDR3 length: 14 amino acids. The ends were cut back, 5 bases at V and 0 bases at J, with 11 bases in the middle. CDR3 coding DNA: TGTGCCAGCAGTGTTTCGAGGAGCTCCTACGAGCAGTACTTC. Translation: CASSVSRSSYEQYF. The complete variable domain, with remaining parts taken from reference TRBV28 and TRBJ2-7, reads DVKVTQSSRYLVKRTGEKVFLECVQDMDHENMFWYRQDPGLGLRLIYFSYDVKMKEKGDIPEGYSVSREKKERFSLILESASTNQTSMYLCASSVSRSSYEQYFGPGTRLTVT.

A word on this clonotype: A much larger clone differs by one base, so this may be a read error. Likely a read error: the CDR3 ends without its conserved phenylalanine or tryptophan. This chain links TRBV19 with TRBJ1-2; 8 positions agree with TRBD1. This CDR3 has 15 amino acids. The J segment lost 4 bases and the V segment lost 5 bases, leaving 9 bases of the junction unmatched. Per germline, CDR1 LNHDA and CDR2 SQIVND (reference sequence). CDR3 sequence: CASSPRTGQAYGYTL. CDR3 in DNA: TGTGCCAGTAGTCCACGGACAGGGCAGGCCTATGGCTACACCCTC.

This clonotype has ten or more counts. The genes are TRBV7-9 and TRBJ2-5; the match to TRBD1 covers 11 bases. The germline V gene encodes CDR1 SEHNR and CDR2 FQNEAQ (reference sequence). The CDR3 is 15 residues long. Trimming took 3 bases from V and 5 from J; bases not matched to a gene: 5. The CDR3 reads CASSFGQGAVETQYF. The CDR3 bases are TGTGCCAGCAGCTTCGGACAGGGGGCGGTGGAGACCCAGTACTTC.

This clonotype showed up many times. This chain connects TRBV10-3 to TRBJ2-7; TRBD2 agrees at 7 bases. The CDR3 length is 16 residues. Germline V gene lookup returns CDR1 ENHRY and CDR2 SYGVKD. Trimming at V came to 0 bases and at J to 4 bases, leaving 9 bases not matched to a gene. The CDR3 DNA follows: TGTGCCATCAGTGAGTCGGGAGGGAGGGAGTCGTACGAGCAGTACTTC. Translated, it gives CAISESGGRESYEQYF.

This clonotype was observed at least ten times. The J gene is TRBJ1-5, the V gene TRBV2; 10 bases are a match to TRBD1. The CDR3 is 14 amino acids. CDR1 SNHLY and CDR2 FYNNEI come from the germline V gene. V was clipped by 11 bases and J by 2 bases; unmatched bases: 6. The CDR3 nucleotides read TGTGCCGGGGGGGGGACAGGGGGCAATCAGCCCCAGCATTTT. This encodes CAGGGTGGNQPQHF.

This clonotype was detected many times. This sequence joins TRBV6-1 and TRBJ1-2, with TRBD1 matching 9 bases. Per germline, CDR1 MNHNS and CDR2 SASEGT. CDR3 size: 13 residues. V was pared by 6 bases and J by 4 bases, with 3 bases of the junction left unmatched. The CDR3 nucleotides read TGTGCCAGCAGCGCGACAGGGGGCTATGGCTACACCTTC. It translates to CASSATGGYGYTF.

The chain uses TRBV30 and TRBJ1-1; possible D gene TRBD1, 6 bases. The CDR3 is made up of 13 amino acids. V dropped 8 bases and J dropped 7 bases, with 20 bases sitting between them. Per the germline V gene, CDR1 is GTSNPN and CDR2 is SVGIG (reference sequence). CDR3 residues: CAQTAGVEVEAFF. The CDR3 nucleotides are TGTGCCCAGACCGCAGGGGTTGAGGTTGAAGCTTTCTTT.

This clonotype occurred many times. J is TRBJ2-5 and V is TRBV12-3 or TRBV12-4, with 7 bases matching TRBD1. This CDR3 is 15 amino acids long. V lost 6 bases, J lost 2 bases, and 9 bases stayed unmatched. CDR3 sequence reads: CASSQRQGGQETQYF. CDR3 DNA sequence: TGTGCCAGCAGCCAGAGACAGGGTGGGCAAGAGACCCAGTACTTC.

This clonotype has a handful of counts. This sequence joins TRBV29-1 and TRBJ1-4, with D perhaps matching TRBD1 (6 bases). CDR3 length equals 15 residues. The germline V gene encodes CDR1 SQVTM and CDR2 ANQGSEA. V lost 6 bases to trimming and J lost 2 bases, with 16 bases between them. For the CDR3, the DNA is TGCAGCGTCCCTATCACTCAGGGGACTAATGAAAAACTGTTTTTT. Encoded protein: CSVPITQGTNEKLFF. Variable domain in full (rest from reference TRBV29-1 and TRBJ1-4): SAVISQKPSRDICQRGTSLTIQCQVDSQVTMMFWYRQQPGQSLTLIATANQGSEATYESGFVIDKFPISRPNLTFSTLTVSNMSPEDSSIYLCSVPITQGTNEKLFFGSGTQLSVL.

V and J are TRBV9 and TRBJ2-2; no definite D call. The CDR3 runs 12 residues. The V end lost 0 bases, the J end lost 7 bases, and 4 bases lay between the germline ends. From germline, CDR1 is SGDLS and CDR2 YYNGEE. CDR3 protein: CASSVGYGELFF. The CDR3 DNA follows: TGTGCCAGCAGCGTAGGGTACGGGGAGCTGTTTTTT. Together with reference TRBV9 and TRBJ2-2, the CDR3 gives the full variable domain: DSGVTQTPKHLITATGQRVTLRCSPRSGDLSVYWYQQSLDQGLQFLIQYYNGEERAKGNILERFSAQQFPDLHSELNLSSLELGDSALYFCASSVGYGELFFGEGSRLTVL.

Details on this clonotype: This may arise from a read error, as a much more abundant clone is one base away. The V gene is TRBV7-9, the J gene TRBJ1-2, with 7 bases fitting TRBD1. Germline V CDR1 and CDR2: SEHNR, FQNEAQ (reference sequence). The CDR3 is 14 amino acids. After removal of 4 bases from V and 2 bases from J, the junction contained 4 bases not matched to a gene. This chain's CDR3 is CASSSWDRNYGYTF. The CDR3 coding sequence is TGTGCCAGCAGCTCATGGGACAGAAACTATGGCTACACCTTC.

This clonotype was detected many times. J is TRBJ2-7 and V is TRBV3-1; no reliable D call. Looked up from germline, CDR1 is LGHDT and CDR2 is YNNKEL (reference sequence). The CDR3 has 12 residues. V was pared by 4 bases and J by 3 bases, with 7 bases between. The CDR3 nucleotides are TGTGCCAGCAGCCTCCACAACTACGAGCAGTACTTC. Protein product: CASSLHNYEQYF.

As to this clonotype: One base away lies a much larger clone, so this may be a sequencing read error. The chain has TRBV28 and TRBJ2-4, with 10 bases that match TRBD1. The CDR3 totals 17 residues. Germline V gives CDR1 MDHEN, CDR2 SYDVKM. V gave up 8 bases and J gave up 6 bases; unmatched junction bases: 16. The CDR3 bases are TGTGCCAGCGGTCCAGGGACAGGGGTGGACCGGGGAAACATTCAGTACTTC. Translation gives CASGPGTGVDRGNIQYF.

This clonotype was detected a few times. The CDR3: CSALTTGQRRNEQYF. The CDR3 nucleotides are TGCAGTGCTCTCACGACAGGGCAAAGGCGCAACGAGCAGTACTTC. The chain has TRBV20-1 and TRBJ2-7; 7 bases match TRBD1. Trimming removed 5 bases from V and 5 bases from J; junction bases left unmatched: 15. The CDR3 has 15 residues. Germline V CDR1 and CDR2: DFQATT, SNEGSKA (reference sequence).

This sequence joins TRBV7-2 and TRBJ2-7, with D perhaps assigned TRBD1 or TRBD2 (5 bases each). V lost 2 bases and J lost 4, with 18 bases in between. The length of the CDR3 is 16 residues. Germline-derived CDR1 and CDR2 are SGHTA and FQGNSA. CDR3 nucleotides: TGTGCCAGCAGCTTACCAGGCGCCACTAGGGGATACGAGCAGTACTTC. Its protein product is CASSLPGATRGYEQYF.

This clonotype was counted ten times or more. The CDR3 spells CATSDTIGPQHF. Written as DNA, the CDR3 is TGTGCCACCAGTGACACCATCGGGCCCCAGCATTTT. The V gene is TRBV24-1, the J gene TRBJ1-5; D call uncertain. The CDR3 sequence is 12 residues long. The V gene's germline CDR1 is KGHDR and CDR2 SFDVKD. V was cut by 4 bases and J by 9 bases, with 9 bases left in between.